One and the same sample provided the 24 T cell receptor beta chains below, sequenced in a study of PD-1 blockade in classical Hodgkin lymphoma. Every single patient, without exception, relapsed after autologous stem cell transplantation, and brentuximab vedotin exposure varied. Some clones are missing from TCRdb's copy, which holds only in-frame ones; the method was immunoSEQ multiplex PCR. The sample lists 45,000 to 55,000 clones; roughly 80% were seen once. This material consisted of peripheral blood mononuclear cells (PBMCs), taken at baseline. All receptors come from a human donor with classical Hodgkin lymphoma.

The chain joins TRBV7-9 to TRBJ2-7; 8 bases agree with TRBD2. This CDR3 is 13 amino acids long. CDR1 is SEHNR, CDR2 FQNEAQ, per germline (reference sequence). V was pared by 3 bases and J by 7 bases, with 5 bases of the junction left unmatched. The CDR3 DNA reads TGTGCCAGCAGCTTCGTTTTAGCGGGAGAGCAGTACGTC. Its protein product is CASSFVLAGEQYV.

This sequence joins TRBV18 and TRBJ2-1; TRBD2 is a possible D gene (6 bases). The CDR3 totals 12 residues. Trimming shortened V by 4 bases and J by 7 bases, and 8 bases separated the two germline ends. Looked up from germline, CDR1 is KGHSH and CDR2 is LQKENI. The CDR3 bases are TGTGCCAGCTCACTAGCGGCTAATGAGCAGTTCTTC. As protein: CASSLAANEQFF.

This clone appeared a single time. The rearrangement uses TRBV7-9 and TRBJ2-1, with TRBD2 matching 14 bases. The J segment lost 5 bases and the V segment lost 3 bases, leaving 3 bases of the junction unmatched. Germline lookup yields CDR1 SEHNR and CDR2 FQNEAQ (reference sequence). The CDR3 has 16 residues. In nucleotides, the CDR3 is TGTGCCAGCAGCTTCGGACTAGCGGGGGGAGACAATGAGCAGTTCTTC. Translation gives CASSFGLAGGDNEQFF.

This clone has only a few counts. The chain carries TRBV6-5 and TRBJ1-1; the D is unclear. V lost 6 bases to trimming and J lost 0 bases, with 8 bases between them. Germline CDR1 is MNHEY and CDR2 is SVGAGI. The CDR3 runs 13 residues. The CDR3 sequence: CASSWNLNTEAFF. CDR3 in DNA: TGTGCCAGCAGCTGGAACCTGAACACTGAAGCTTTCTTT.

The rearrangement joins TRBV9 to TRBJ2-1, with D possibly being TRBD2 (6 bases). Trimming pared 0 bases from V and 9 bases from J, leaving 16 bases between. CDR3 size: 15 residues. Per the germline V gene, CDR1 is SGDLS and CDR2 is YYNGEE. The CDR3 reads CASSVAGRRVGEQFF. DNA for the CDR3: TGTGCCAGCAGCGTAGCCGGGAGAAGAGTCGGTGAGCAGTTCTTC.

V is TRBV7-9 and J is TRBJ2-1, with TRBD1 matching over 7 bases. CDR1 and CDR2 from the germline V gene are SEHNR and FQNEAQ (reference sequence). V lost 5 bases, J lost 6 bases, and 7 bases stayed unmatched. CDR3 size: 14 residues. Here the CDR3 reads CASSQSTGRNEQFF. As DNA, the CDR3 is TGTGCCAGCAGCCAGTCGACAGGGCGCAATGAGCAGTTCTTC.

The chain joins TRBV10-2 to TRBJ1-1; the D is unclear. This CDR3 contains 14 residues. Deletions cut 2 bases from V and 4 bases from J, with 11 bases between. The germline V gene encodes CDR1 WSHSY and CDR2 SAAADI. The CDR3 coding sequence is TGCGCCAGCAGTGAGGAATGGACGAGCACTGAAGCTTTCTTT. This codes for CASSEEWTSTEAFF.

This CDR3 is CASSLADIQSANYGYTF. DNA of the CDR3: TGCGCCAGCAGCTTGGCTGATATTCAGTCCGCTAACTATGGCTACACCTTC. The gene calls are TRBV5-1 and TRBJ1-2, with no clear D. This CDR3 region has 17 residues. Trimming removed 0 bases from V and 0 bases from J, with 15 bases in between. Germline values: CDR1 SGHRS, CDR2 YFSETQ. Together with reference TRBV5-1 and TRBJ1-2, the CDR3 gives the full variable domain: KAGVTQTPRYLIKTRGQQVTLSCSPISGHRSVSWYQQTPGQGLQFLFEYFSETQRNKGNFPGRFSGRQFSNSRSEMNVSTLELGDSALYLCASSLADIQSANYGYTFGSGTRLTVV.

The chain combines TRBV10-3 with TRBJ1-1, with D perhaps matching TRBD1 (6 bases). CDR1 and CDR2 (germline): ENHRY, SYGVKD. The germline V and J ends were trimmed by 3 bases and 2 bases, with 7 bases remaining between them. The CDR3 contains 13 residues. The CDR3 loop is CAISDRGNTEAFF. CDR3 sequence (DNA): TGTGCCATCAGTGACAGGGGCAACACTGAAGCTTTCTTT.

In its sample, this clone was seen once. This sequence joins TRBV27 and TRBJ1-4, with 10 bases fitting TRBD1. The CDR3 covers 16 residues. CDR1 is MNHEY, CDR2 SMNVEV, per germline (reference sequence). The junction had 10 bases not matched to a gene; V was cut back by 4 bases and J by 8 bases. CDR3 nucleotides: TGTGCCAGCAGTTCAAAGCGAGGACAGGGGGAGGAAAAACTGTTTTTT. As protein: CASSSKRGQGEEKLFF.

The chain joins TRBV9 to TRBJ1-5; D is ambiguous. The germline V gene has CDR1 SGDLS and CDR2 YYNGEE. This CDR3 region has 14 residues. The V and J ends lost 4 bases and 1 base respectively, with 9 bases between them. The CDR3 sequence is CASSPGNSNQPQHF. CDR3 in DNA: TGTGCCAGCAGCCCCGGGAACAGCAATCAGCCCCAGCATTTT. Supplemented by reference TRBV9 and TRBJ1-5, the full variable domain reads DSGVTQTPKHLITATGQRVTLRCSPRSGDLSVYWYQQSLDQGLQFLIQYYNGEERAKGNILERFSAQQFPDLHSELNLSSLELGDSALYFCASSPGNSNQPQHFGDGTRLSIL.

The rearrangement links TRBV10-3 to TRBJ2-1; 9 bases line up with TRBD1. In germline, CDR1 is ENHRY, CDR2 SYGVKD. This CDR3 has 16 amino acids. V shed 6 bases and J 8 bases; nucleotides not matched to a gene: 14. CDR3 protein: CAIRLGTGTGKDEQFF. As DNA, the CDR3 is TGTGCCATCAGACTCGGCACCGGGACAGGGAAGGATGAGCAGTTCTTC.

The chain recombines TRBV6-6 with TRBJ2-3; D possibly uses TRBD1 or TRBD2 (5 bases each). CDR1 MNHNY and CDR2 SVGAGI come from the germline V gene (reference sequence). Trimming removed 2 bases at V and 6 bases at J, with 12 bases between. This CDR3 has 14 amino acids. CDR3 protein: CASSYLGAPDTQYF. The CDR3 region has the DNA TGTGCCAGCAGTTACCTCGGGGCTCCGGATACGCAGTATTTT.

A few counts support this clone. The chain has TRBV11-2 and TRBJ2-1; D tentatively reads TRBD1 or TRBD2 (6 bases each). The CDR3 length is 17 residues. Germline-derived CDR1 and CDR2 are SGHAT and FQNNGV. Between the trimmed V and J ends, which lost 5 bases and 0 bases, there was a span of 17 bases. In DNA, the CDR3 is TGTGCCAGCAGCCCCCGAGGGGGGCTTAGCTCCTACAATGAGCAGTTCTTC. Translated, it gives CASSPRGGLSSYNEQFF.

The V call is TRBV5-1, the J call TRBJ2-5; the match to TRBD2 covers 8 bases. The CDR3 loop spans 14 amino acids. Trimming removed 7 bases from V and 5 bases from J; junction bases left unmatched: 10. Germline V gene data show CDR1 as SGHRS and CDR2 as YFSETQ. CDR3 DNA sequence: TGCGCCAGCTCTACCGCGGGGGGCCGCGAGACCCAGTACTTC. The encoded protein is CASSTAGGRETQYF. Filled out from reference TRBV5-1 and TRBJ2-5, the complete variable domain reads KAGVTQTPRYLIKTRGQQVTLSCSPISGHRSVSWYQQTPGQGLQFLFEYFSETQRNKGNFPGRFSGRQFSNSRSEMNVSTLELGDSALYLCASSTAGGRETQYFGPGTRLLVL.

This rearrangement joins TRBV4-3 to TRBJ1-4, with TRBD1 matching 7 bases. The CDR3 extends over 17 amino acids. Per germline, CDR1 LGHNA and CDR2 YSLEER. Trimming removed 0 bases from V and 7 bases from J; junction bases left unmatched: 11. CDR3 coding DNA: TGCGCCAGCAGCCAAGAGGCGGGTGGGGACAGTTCTGAAAAACTGTTTTTT. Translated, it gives CASSQEAGGDSSEKLFF.

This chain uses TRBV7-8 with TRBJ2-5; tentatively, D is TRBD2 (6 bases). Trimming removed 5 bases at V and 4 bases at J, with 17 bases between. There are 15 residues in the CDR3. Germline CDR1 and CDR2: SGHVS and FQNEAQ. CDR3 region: CASSPMGGSAETQYF. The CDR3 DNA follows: TGTGCCAGCAGCCCCATGGGGGGTTCTGCAGAGACCCAGTACTTC. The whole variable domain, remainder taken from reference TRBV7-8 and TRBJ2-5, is GAGVSQSPRYKVAKRGQDVALRCDPISGHVSLFWYQQALGQGPEFLTYFQNEAQLDKSGLPSDRFFAERPEGSVSTLKIQRTQQEDSAVYLCASSPMGGSAETQYFGPGTRLLVL.

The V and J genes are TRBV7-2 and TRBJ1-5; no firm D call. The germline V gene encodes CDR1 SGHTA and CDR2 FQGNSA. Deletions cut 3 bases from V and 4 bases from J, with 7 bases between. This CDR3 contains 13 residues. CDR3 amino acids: CASSFPPNQPQHF. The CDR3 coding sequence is TGTGCCAGCAGCTTTCCCCCGAATCAGCCCCAGCATTTT. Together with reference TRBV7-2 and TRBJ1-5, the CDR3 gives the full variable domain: GAGVSQSPSNKVTEKGKDVELRCDPISGHTALYWYRQSLGQGLEFLIYFQGNSAPDKSGLPSDRFSAERTGGSVSTLTIQRTQQEDSAVYLCASSFPPNQPQHFGDGTRLSIL.

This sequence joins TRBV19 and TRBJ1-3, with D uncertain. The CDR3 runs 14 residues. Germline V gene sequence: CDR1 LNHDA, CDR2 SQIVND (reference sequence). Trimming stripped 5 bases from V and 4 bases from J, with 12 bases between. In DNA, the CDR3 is TGTGCCAGTAGTCCCTTGTTGTCCGGAAACACCATATATTTT. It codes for CASSPLLSGNTIYF.

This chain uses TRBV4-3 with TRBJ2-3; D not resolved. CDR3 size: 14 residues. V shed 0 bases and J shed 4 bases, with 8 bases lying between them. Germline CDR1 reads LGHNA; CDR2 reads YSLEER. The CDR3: CASSQDSASDTQYF. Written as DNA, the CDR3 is TGCGCCAGCAGCCAAGATTCCGCGTCAGATACGCAGTATTTT.

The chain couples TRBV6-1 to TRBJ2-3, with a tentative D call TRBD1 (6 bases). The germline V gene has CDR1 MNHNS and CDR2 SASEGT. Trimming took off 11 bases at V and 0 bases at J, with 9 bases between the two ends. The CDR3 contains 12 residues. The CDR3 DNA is TGTGCCGGGACACCTAGCACAGATACGCAGTATTTT. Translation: CAGTPSTDTQYF.

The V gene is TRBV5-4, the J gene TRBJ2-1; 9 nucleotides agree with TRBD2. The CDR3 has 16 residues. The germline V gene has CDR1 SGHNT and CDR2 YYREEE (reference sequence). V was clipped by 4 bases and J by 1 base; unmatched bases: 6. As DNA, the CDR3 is TGTGCCAGCAGCCCGACGACTAGCGGTTCCTACAATGAGCAGTTCTTC. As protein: CASSPTTSGSYNEQFF.

CDR3 sequence: CASTPRTGDNEQYF. DNA of the CDR3: TGTGCCAGCACCCCCAGGACAGGGGACAACGAGCAGTACTTC. This chain uses TRBV7-9 with TRBJ2-7; 9 nucleotides match TRBD1. Germline lookup yields CDR1 SEHNR and CDR2 FQNEAQ (reference sequence). The CDR3 is made up of 14 amino acids. The ends lost 7 bases at V and 5 bases at J; junction bases unmatched: 9.

The CDR3 loop is CASRQNTGELFF. The CDR3 coding sequence is TGTGCCAGCAGACAGAACACCGGGGAGCTGTTTTTT. The J gene is TRBJ2-2, the V gene TRBV5-4; no definite D call. V was pared by 5 bases and J by 1 base, with 3 bases between. The CDR3 length is 12 residues. Germline loops: CDR1 SGHNT, CDR2 YYREEE (reference sequence). The variable domain in full, completed from reference TRBV5-4 and TRBJ2-2, reads ETGVTQSPTHLIKTRGQQVTLRCSSQSGHNTVSWYQQALGQGPQFIFQYYREEENGRGNFPPRFSGLQFPNYSSELNVNALELDDSALYLCASRQNTGELFFGEGSRLTVL.